This T cell receptor (beta chain) came from a study of T cell responses to AZD1222 COVID-19 vaccine. Turning to the study itself: It was second doses at about 4 or about 12 weeks that were pooled.

Sequenced by immunoSEQ multiplex PCR; TCRdb stores in-frame clones only, minus some. Altogether fewer than 150,000 clones are present, approximately 91% being singletons, with the ten largest covering about 4.4%. The CDR3 consists of 17 residues. Of note for this clone: Its target is unknown.

Overall study findings and caveats: Among vaccine-associated CD4 TCRs, coverage spanned spike, with dominance at 160-218 and 743-854. Donor demographics were predominantly white British with a female majority; clonal diversity may be underestimated.

The receptor was derived from an adult in good health. The chain couples TRBV7-5 to TRBJ1-4. TRBV7-5 is recorded as a pseudogene. Sequences were derived from peripheral blood, sampled on day 0 of AZD1222 vaccination. CDR3 loop: CARSLEVGGSGGEKLFF. In nucleotides, the CDR3 is TGTGCCAGAAGCTTAGAGGTTGGAGGGTCCGGTGGGGAAAAACTGTTTTTT.